This is a list of T cell receptor beta chains from one sample in a study of cytomegalovirus exposure and HLA in healthy donors. Using immunoSEQ multiplex PCR, the repertoire was profiled, and TCRdb retains in-frame clones only, with some absent. The top ten clones hold approximately 2.9% of a sample with almost 95,000 clones, less than 70% of them seen once. Sequenced material: PBMCs. The receptors were gathered from a man in his forties or fifties in good health and CMV-seronegative. Both conserved end residues are part of each CDR3. D genes are given only for firm matches. Rows may omit the clone size; those that give it use once, few, many or a size class.

V	size	J	D	DNA	CDR3
TRBV7-6	NA	TRBJ1-1	NA	TGTGCCAGCAGCCTAAGAGACCCCAGGGGCGCATTAGGCACTGAAGCTTTCTTT	CASSLRDPRGALGTEAFF
TRBV18	once	TRBJ1-5	NA	TGTGCCAGCTCACCTTCAGGAGGGCTAAATCAGCCCCAGCATTTT	CASSPSGGLNQPQHF
TRBV5-6	NA	TRBJ2-7	NA	TGTGCCAGCAGCTACTCCGGGATTAACTACGAGCAGTACTTC	CASSYSGINYEQYF
TRBV21-1	NA	TRBJ1-1	NA	TGTGCCAGCAGCAAAGCTGGCCAGAACACTGAAGCTTTCTTT	CASSKAGQNTEAFF
TRBV7-9	NA	TRBJ2-3	TRBD2	TGTGCCAGCAGCTTATACAGCGGGGGGGCGACAGATACGCAGTATTTT	CASSLYSGGATDTQYF
TRBV7-9	few	TRBJ2-7	TRBD1	TGTGCCAGCAGCTTAGCGCATATTTCGGACAGGCCTCCCTACGAGCAGTACTTC	CASSLAHISDRPPYEQYF
TRBV6-5	NA	TRBJ2-2	NA	TGTGCCAGCAGCCAGAACACCGGGGAGCTGTTTTTT	CASSQNTGELFF
TRBV7-9	NA	TRBJ2-5	NA	TGTGCCAGCAGAAAAGGGCGGCGACATCGAGGGGAGACCCAGTACTTC	CASRKGRRHRGETQYF
TRBV28	NA	TRBJ1-4	NA	TGTGCCAGTCAGGACTTCTCTGATGAAAAACTGTTTTTT	CASQDFSDEKLFF
TRBV30	NA	TRBJ1-1	NA	TGTGCCTGGAGTGCCTTCCCGGGGGGCGCGTTAGAAGCTTTCTTT	CAWSAFPGGALEAFF
TRBV28	NA	TRBJ2-7	NA	TGTGCCAGCAGTTTACCAGGTCCCGAGCAGTACTTC	CASSLPGPEQYF